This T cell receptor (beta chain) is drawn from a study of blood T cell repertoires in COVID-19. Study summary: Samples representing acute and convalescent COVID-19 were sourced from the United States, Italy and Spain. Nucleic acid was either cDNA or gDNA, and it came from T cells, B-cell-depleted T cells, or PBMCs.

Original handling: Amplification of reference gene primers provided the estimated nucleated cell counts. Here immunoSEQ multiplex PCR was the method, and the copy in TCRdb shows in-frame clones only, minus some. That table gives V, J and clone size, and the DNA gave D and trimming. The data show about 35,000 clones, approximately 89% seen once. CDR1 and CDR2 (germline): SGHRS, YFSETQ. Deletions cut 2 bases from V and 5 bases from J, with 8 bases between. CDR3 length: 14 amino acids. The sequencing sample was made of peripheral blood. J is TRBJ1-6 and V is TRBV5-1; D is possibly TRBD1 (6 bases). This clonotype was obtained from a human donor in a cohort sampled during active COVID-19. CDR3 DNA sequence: TGCGCCAGCAGCTTCGGGGACAATAATTCACCCCTCCACTTT. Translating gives CASSFGDNNSPLHF.